This T cell receptor beta chain was recorded in a study of cytomegalovirus exposure and HLA in healthy donors. The PCR made use of 60 Vbeta and 13 Jbeta primers. Using immunoSEQ multiplex PCR, the repertoire was profiled, and TCRdb retains in-frame clones only, with some absent. In all, the sample yields 90,000 to 130,000 clones. Germline CDR1 is SGHNT and CDR2 is YYREEE (reference sequence). The V gene lost 2 bases and the J gene lost 3 bases, with 12 bases spanning the gap. This CDR3 is built from 15 residues. This clonotype originated in a man aged 35-49 years in good health and CMV-seropositive. This chain links TRBV5-4 with TRBJ2-1, with D possibly being TRBD2 (6 bases). What was sequenced was PBMCs. This CDR3 reads CASSFSGGHYNEQFF. CDR3 nucleotide sequence: TGTGCCAGCAGCTTTAGCGGAGGCCACTACAATGAGCAGTTCTTC.